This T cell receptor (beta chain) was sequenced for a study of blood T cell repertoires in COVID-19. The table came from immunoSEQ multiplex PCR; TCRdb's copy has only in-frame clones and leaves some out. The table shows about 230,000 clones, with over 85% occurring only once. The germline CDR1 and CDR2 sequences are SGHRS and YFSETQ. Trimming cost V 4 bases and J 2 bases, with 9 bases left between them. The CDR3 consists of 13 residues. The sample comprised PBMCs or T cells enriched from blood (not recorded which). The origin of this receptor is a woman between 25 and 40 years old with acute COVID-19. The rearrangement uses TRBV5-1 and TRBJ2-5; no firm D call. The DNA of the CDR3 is TGCGCCAGCAGCACCGGGTTACAAGAGACCCAGTACTTC. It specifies CASSTGLQETQYF.